The 2 T cell receptor beta chains given below trace back to one sample, sequenced in a study of T-cell memory formation after mild COVID-19. TCRdb re-derived calls from the 5' RACE reads in MiXCR, one entry per CDR3 protein. The table lists under 250,000 distinct CDR3 sequences, roughly 10% of them singletons. Sequenced material: PBMCs or a T cell subset sorted from them (not recorded which). The receptors here all came from a man aged 18-30 years who had mild COVID-19 (a few samples of this study predate the infection). Cell type and time point are not known.

This clonotype was found a few times. V is TRBV20-1 and J is TRBJ1-2, with unresolved D. From germline, CDR1 is DFQATT and CDR2 SNEGSKA (reference sequence). Trimming removed 1 base at V and 4 bases at J, with 13 bases between. This CDR3 spans 14 amino acids. In DNA form, the CDR3 reads TGCAGTGCTAGAGTGGGCAGTGGGCCCTATGGCTACACCTTC. Protein sequence: CSARVGSGPYGYTF.

This clonotype occurred many times. The chain joins TRBV5-1 to TRBJ2-5; the match to TRBD1 covers 7 bases. CDR1 is SGHRS, CDR2 YFSETQ, per germline. The CDR3 consists of 15 residues. V lost 0 bases to trimming and J lost 9 bases; unmatched junction nucleotides: 11. Here the CDR3 DNA reads TGCGCCAGCAGCTTGGGAGTCCAGATCCAGGGGGCCCAGTACTTC. It translates to CASSLGVQIQGAQYF.